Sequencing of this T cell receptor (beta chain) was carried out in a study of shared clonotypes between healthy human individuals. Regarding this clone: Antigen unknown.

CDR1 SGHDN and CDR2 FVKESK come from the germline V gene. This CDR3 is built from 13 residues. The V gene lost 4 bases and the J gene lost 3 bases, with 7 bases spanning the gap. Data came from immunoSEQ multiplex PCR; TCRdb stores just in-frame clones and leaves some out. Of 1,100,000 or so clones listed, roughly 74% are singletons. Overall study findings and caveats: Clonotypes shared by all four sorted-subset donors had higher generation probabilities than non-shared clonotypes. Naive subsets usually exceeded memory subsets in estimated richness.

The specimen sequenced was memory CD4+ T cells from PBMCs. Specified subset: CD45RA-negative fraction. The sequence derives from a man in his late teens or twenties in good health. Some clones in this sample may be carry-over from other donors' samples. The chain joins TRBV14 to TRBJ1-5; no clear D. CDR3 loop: CASSRGYNQPQHF. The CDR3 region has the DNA TGTGCCAGCAGCCGCGGTTACAATCAGCCCCAGCATTTT.